This passage covers 6 T cell receptor beta chains from one sample sequenced in a study of early T cells in non-severe SARS-CoV-2 infection. TCRdb fed the 5' RACE reads into MiXCR, producing one record per CDR3 protein. The data contain about 120,000 distinct CDR3 sequences, roughly 12% of them seen just once; the ten biggest clones take up 3.8%. The specimen was whole blood, collected at baseline. The receptors here all came from an adult who was a healthcare worker with PCR-confirmed SARS-CoV-2 infection or an uninfected control (not recorded which).

Only a few counts were recorded for this clonotype. The chain uses TRBV3-1 and TRBJ2-7, with D possibly being TRBD2 (5 bases). The germline CDR1 and CDR2 sequences are LGHDT and YNNKEL (reference sequence). The CDR3 consists of 12 residues. Trimming left V 5 bases short and J 5 bases short, with 10 bases between. The CDR3 nucleotides read TGTGCCAGCAGCGCGGGTATCCACGAGCAGTACTTC. It codes for CASSAGIHEQYF.

This clonotype was seen repeatedly, ten times or more. V and J are TRBV27 and TRBJ1-1; D is unclear. The CDR3 sequence is 14 residues long. CDR1 is MNHEY, CDR2 SMNVEV, per germline (reference sequence). V lost 1 base to trimming and J lost 3 bases, with 9 bases between them. Here the CDR3 reads CASSLYPWDTEAFF. CDR3 DNA sequence: TGTGCCAGCAGTTTATACCCTTGGGACACTGAAGCTTTCTTT.

The chain combines TRBV30 with TRBJ1-1, with D possibly matching TRBD1 (6 bases). Looked up from germline, CDR1 is GTSNPN and CDR2 is SVGIG (reference sequence). The CDR3 has 13 amino acids. Trimming pared 5 bases from V and 1 base from J, leaving 11 bases between. The CDR3 here is CAWSGGQNTEAFF. The CDR3 DNA is TGTGCCTGGTCCGGGGGACAGAACACTGAAGCTTTCTTT.

The rearrangement uses TRBV20-1 and TRBJ2-5; D remains ambiguous. V lost 5 bases and J 5 bases, leaving 12 bases between the germline ends. CDR1 is DFQATT, CDR2 SNEGSKA, per germline (reference sequence). The CDR3 extends over 12 amino acids. The CDR3 spells CSASRRTETQYF. In DNA form, the CDR3 reads TGCAGTGCTTCCCGACGGACCGAGACCCAGTACTTC.

Only a few counts were recorded for this clonotype. This chain uses TRBV5-4 with TRBJ1-1, with TRBD1 identical over 10 bases. V was pared by 3 bases and J by 1 base, with 9 bases of the junction left unmatched. In germline, CDR1 is SGHNT, CDR2 YYREEE (reference sequence). This CDR3 spans 17 amino acids. The CDR3 is CASSSGTGAAANTEAFF. The CDR3 DNA follows: TGTGCCAGCAGCTCCGGGACAGGGGCCGCTGCGAACACTGAAGCTTTCTTT.

This clonotype was seen repeatedly, ten times or more. This rearrangement joins TRBV12-3 or TRBV12-4 to TRBJ1-1; 7 nucleotides align to TRBD1. This CDR3 region has 14 residues. V lost 5 bases to trimming and J lost 3 bases; unmatched junction nucleotides: 6. CDR3 DNA: TGTGCCAGCAGTCGCGCGACAGGGCACACTGAAGCTTTCTTT. It is translated as CASSRATGHTEAFF.